Detailed here is one T cell receptor (beta chain). The CDR3 length is 18 residues. From germline, CDR1 is SGHVS and CDR2 FNYEAQ. Losses at the gene ends were 5 bases for V and 1 base for J; bases not matched to a gene: 16. The data were taken from a study of blood T cell repertoires in COVID-19. Produced via immunoSEQ multiplex PCR; TCRdb's table is partial and in-frame only. The table records some 200,000 clones, more than 65% of them present only once. The sequencing input was peripheral blood. The sequence came from a woman aged 40 to 50 who had recovered from COVID-19. This chain uses TRBV7-6 with TRBJ1-1; TRBD1 aligns across 7 bases. The CDR3 region has the DNA TGTGCCAGCAGCGTCCGACAGGGACCCCCTCATACGAACACTGAAGCTTTCTTT. Translated: CASSVRQGPPHTNTEAFF.